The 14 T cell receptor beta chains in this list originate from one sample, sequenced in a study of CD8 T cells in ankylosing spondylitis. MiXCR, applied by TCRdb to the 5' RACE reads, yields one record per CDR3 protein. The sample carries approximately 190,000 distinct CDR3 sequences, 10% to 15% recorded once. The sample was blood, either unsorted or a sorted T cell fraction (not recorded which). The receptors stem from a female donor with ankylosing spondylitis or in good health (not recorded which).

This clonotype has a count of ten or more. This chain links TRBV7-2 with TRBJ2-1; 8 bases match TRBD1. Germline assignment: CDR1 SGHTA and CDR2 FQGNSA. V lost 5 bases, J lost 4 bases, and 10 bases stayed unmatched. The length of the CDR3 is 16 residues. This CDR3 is CASSHIVGQGYNEQFF. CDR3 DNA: TGTGCCAGCAGCCACATCGTCGGACAGGGTTACAATGAGCAGTTCTTC.

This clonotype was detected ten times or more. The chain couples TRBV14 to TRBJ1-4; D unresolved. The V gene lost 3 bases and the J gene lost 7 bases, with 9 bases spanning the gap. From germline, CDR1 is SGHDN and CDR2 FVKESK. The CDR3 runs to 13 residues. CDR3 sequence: CASSHPSSEKLFF. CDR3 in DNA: TGTGCCAGCAGCCATCCTAGTAGTGAAAAACTGTTTTTT.

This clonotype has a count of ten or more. CDR3 nucleotides: TGTGCCAGCAACTCTATCCCCACTGAAGCTTTCTTT. Translated: CASNSIPTEAFF. The chain links TRBV7-2 to TRBJ1-1; D gene ambiguous. Germline CDR1 SGHTA, CDR2 FQGNSA. CDR3 length equals 12 residues. Trimming took 7 bases from V and 4 from J, leaving 10 bases between them.

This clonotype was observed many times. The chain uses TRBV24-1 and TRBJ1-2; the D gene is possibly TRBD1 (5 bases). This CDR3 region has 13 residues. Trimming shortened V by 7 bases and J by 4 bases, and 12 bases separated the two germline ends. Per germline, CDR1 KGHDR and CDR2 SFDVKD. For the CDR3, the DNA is TGTGCCACCAGCCCGGGGGGGATCTATGGCTACACCTTC. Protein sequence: CATSPGGIYGYTF.

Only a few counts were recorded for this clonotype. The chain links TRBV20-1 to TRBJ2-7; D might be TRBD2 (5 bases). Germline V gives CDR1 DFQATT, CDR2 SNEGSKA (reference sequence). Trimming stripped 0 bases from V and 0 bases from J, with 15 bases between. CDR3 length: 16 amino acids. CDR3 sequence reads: CSARDRSRGHSYEQYF. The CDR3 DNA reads TGCAGTGCTAGAGATCGTAGCAGAGGGCACTCCTACGAGCAGTACTTC.

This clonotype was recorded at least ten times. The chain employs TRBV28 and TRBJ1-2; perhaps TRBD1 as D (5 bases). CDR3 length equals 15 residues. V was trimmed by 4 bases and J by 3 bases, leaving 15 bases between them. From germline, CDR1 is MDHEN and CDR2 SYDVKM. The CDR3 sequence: CASSYRDRDYYGYTF. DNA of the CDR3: TGTGCCAGCAGTTACCGGGACCGAGATTACTATGGCTACACCTTC.

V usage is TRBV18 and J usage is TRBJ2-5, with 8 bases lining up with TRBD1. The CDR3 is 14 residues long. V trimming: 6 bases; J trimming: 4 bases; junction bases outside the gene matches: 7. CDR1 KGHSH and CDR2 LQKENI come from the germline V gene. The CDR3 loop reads CASSYGQGPETQYF. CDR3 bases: TGTGCCAGCTCTTATGGACAGGGACCAGAGACCCAGTACTTC.

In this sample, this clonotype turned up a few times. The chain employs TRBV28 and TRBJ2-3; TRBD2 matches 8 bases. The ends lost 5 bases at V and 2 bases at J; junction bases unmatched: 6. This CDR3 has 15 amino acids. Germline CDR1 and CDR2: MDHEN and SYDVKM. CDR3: CASSPPSGLTDTQYF. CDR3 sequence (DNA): TGTGCCAGCAGTCCTCCTAGCGGGCTCACAGATACGCAGTATTTT.

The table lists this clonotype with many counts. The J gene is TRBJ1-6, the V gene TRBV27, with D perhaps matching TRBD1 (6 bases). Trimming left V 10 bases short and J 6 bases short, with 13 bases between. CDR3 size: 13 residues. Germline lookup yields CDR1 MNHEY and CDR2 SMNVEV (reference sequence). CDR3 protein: CATQTGVNSPLHF. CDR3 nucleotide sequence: TGTGCCACCCAGACAGGAGTTAATTCACCCCTCCACTTT.

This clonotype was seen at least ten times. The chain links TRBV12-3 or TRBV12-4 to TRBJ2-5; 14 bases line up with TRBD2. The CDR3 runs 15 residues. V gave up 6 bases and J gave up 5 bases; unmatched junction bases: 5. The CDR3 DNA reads TGTGCCAGCAGCAACGGACTAGCGGGAGGTGAGACCCAGTACTTC. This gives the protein CASSNGLAGGETQYF.

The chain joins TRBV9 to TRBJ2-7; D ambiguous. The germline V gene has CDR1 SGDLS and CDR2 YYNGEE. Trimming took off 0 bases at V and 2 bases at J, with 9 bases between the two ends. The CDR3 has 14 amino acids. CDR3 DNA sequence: TGTGCCAGCAGCGTAGCCCAGCATCCCTACGAGCAGTACTTC. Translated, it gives CASSVAQHPYEQYF. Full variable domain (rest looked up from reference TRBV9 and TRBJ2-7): DSGVTQTPKHLITATGQRVTLRCSPRSGDLSVYWYQQSLDQGLQFLIQYYNGEERAKGNILERFSAQQFPDLHSELNLSSLELGDSALYFCASSVAQHPYEQYFGPGTRLTVT.

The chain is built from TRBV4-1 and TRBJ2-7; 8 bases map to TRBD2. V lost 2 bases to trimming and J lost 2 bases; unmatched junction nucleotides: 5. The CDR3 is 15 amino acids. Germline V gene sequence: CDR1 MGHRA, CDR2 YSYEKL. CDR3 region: CASSQNLAGPYEQYF. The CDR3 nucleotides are TGCGCCAGCAGCCAAAATTTAGCGGGGCCCTACGAGCAGTACTTC.

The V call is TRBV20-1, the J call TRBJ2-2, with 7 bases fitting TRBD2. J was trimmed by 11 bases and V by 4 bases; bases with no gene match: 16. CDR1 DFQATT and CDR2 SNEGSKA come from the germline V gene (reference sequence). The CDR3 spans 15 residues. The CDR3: CSAKDMRREIGELFF. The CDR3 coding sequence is TGCAGTGCTAAAGATATGAGGCGGGAGATCGGAGAGCTGTTTTTT.

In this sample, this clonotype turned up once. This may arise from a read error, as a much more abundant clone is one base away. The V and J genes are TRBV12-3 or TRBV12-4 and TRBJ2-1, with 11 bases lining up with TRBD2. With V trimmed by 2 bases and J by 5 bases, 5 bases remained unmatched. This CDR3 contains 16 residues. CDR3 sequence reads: CASSLPRLAGNNEQFF. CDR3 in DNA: TGTGCCAGCAGTTTACCGAGACTAGCGGGGAACAATGAGCAGTTCTTC.